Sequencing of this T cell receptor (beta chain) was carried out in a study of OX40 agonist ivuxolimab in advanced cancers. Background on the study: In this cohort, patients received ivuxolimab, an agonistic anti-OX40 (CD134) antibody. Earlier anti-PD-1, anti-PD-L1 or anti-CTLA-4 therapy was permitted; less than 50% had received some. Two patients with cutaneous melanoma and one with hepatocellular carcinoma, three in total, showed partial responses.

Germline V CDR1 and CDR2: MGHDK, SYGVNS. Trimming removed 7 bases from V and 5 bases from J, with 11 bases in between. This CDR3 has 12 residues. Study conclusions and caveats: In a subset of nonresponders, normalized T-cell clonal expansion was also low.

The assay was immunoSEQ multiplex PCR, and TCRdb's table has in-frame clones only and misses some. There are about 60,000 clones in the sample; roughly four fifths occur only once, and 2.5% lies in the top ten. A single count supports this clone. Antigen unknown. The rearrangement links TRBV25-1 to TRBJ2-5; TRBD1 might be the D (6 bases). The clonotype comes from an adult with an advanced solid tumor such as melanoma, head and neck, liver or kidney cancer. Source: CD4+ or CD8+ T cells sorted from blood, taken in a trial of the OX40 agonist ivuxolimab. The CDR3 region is CASTQGIETQYF. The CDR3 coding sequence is TGTGCCAGCACTCAGGGGATCGAGACCCAGTACTTC.